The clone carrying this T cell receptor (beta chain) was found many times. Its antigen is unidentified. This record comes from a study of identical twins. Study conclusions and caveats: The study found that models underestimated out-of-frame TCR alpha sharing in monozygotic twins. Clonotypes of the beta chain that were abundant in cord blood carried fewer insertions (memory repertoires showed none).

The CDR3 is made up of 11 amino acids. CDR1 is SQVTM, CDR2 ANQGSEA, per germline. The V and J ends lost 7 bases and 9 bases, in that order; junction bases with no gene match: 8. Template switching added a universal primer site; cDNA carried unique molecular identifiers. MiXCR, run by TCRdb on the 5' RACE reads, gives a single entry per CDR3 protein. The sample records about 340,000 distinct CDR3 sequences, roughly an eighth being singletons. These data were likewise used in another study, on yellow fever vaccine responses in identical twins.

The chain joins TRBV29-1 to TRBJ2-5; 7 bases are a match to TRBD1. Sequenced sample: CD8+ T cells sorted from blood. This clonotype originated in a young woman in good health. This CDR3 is CSALTGLAQYF. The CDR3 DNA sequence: TGCAGCGCCCTGACAGGGCTGGCCCAGTACTTC.